A single sample gave rise to the 8 T cell receptor beta chains below, sequenced in a study of cytomegalovirus exposure and HLA in healthy donors. It was with 60 Vbeta and 13 Jbeta primers that the PCR ran. Measured with immunoSEQ multiplex PCR; TCRdb has only the in-frame clones, and not every one. The sample contains around 150,000 clones, 75% of which appear only once. Sequenced material: PBMCs. Receptor source: a woman aged 45-60 years in good health and CMV-seropositive.

This chain uses TRBV10-1 with TRBJ1-3; D possibly corresponds to TRBD1 (6 bases). Germline-derived CDR1 and CDR2 are WNHNN and SYGVQD (reference sequence). CDR3 length: 16 residues. Trimming left V 3 bases short and J 0 bases short, with 12 bases between. The CDR3 loop reads CASSDPRQDSGNTIYF. The CDR3 bases are TGCGCCAGCAGTGACCCAAGACAGGACTCTGGAAACACCATATATTTT.

The rearrangement joins TRBV7-9 to TRBJ2-1, with D perhaps matching TRBD1 (6 bases). The CDR3 consists of 15 residues. Trimming stripped 3 bases from V and 6 bases from J, with 15 bases between. CDR1 SEHNR and CDR2 FQNEAQ come from the germline V gene (reference sequence). CDR3 DNA: TGTGCCAGCAGCTTTGCACAGGGCTTGATCAATGAGCAGTTCTTC. It yields the protein CASSFAQGLINEQFF.

The V gene is TRBV5-4, the J gene TRBJ2-7; D ambiguous. Germline V gene data show CDR1 as SGHNT and CDR2 as YYREEE (reference sequence). Trimming left V 4 bases short and J 2 bases short, with 10 bases between. The CDR3 has 13 amino acids. CDR3 sequence (DNA): TGTGCCAGCAGCCCTCCCGCGGCCTACGAGCAGTACTTC. This sequence encodes CASSPPAAYEQYF.

V usage is TRBV7-9 and J usage is TRBJ1-2, with TRBD1 matching over 9 bases. The CDR3 contains 17 residues. V trimming: 4 bases; J trimming: 0 bases; junction bases outside the gene matches: 9. Germline-derived CDR1 and CDR2 are SEHNR and FQNEAQ (reference sequence). CDR3 amino acids: CASSWGTGNLPNYGYTF. The CDR3 DNA is TGTGCCAGCAGCTGGGGGACAGGGAATTTGCCTAACTATGGCTACACCTTC. Full variable domain (remainder filled in from reference TRBV7-9 and TRBJ1-2): DTGVSQNPRHKITKRGQNVTFRCDPISEHNRLYWYRQTLGQGPEFLTYFQNEAQLEKSRLLSDRFSAERPKGSFSTLEIQRTEQGDSAMYLCASSWGTGNLPNYGYTFGSGTRLTVV.

This chain joins TRBV15 and TRBJ1-6; 7 bases agree with TRBD1. This CDR3 comprises 18 residues. Germline V lookup: CDR1 LNHNV, CDR2 YYDKDF (reference sequence). Trimming cost V 0 bases and J 9 bases; bases outside gene matches: 14. The CDR3 sequence: CATSRDPKGALSGSPLHF. The CDR3 DNA reads TGTGCCACCAGCAGAGATCCGAAGGGGGCTCTCTCTGGTTCACCCCTCCACTTT.

This chain links TRBV5-6 with TRBJ1-6; 7 nucleotides line up with TRBD1. The CDR3 spans 16 residues. Germline CDR1 is SGHDT and CDR2 is YYEEEE. The V and J ends lost 4 bases and 7 bases, in that order; junction bases with no gene match: 11. The DNA of the CDR3 is TGTGCCAGCAGCGATTTCGAGGGGGCTGTGAATTCACCCCTCCACTTT. Protein: CASSDFEGAVNSPLHF.

This clone was counted between two and nine times. V and J are TRBV5-1 and TRBJ2-1; 10 bases align to TRBD2. The germline gives CDR1 SGHRS, CDR2 YFSETQ. The J segment lost 4 bases and the V segment lost 6 bases, leaving 4 bases of the junction unmatched. The CDR3 spans 14 residues. CDR3 sequence reads: CASNKRGGYNEQFF. In DNA, the CDR3 is TGCGCCAGCAATAAGCGGGGGGGTTACAATGAGCAGTTCTTC.

This chain connects TRBV6-1 to TRBJ1-2, with D possibly TRBD1 on 5 matching bases. Trimming removed 5 bases from V and 7 bases from J, with 17 bases in between. Per germline, CDR1 MNHNS and CDR2 SASEGT. The CDR3 has 14 amino acids. CDR3 sequence (DNA): TGTGCCAGCAGTCCGGGGGGGAGGAAAGGTGGCTACACCTTC. As protein: CASSPGGRKGGYTF.